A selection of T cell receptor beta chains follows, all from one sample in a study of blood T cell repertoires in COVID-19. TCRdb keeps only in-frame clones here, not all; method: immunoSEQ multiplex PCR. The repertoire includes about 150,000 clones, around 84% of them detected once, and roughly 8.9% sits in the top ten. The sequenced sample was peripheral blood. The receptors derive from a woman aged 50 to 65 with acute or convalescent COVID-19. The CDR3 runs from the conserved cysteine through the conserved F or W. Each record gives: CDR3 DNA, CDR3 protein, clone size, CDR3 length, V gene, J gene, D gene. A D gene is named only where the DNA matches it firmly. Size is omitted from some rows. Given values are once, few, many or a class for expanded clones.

cdr3_nt: TGTGCCAGTAGTATGGGCAGATGGGCCCTGAATCAGCCCCAGCATTTT
cdr3_aa: CASSMGRWALNQPQHF
clone_size: few
cdr3_length: 16
v_call: TRBV19
j_call: TRBJ1-5
d_call: NA

cdr3_nt: TGTGCCAGCAGCCTTAGACTGGACGAGCAGTACTTC
cdr3_aa: CASSLRLDEQYF
clone_size: NA
cdr3_length: 12
v_call: TRBV13
j_call: TRBJ2-7
d_call: NA

cdr3_nt: TGTGCCAGCAGCCAACAGGGGGCAAGGTTGACCGGGGAGCTGTTTTTT
cdr3_aa: CASSQQGARLTGELFF
clone_size: NA
cdr3_length: 16
v_call: TRBV3-1/TRBV3-2
j_call: TRBJ2-2
d_call: TRBD1

cdr3_nt: TGTGCCATCGAGTTAGCGGGAGCATGCTACGAGCAGTACTTC
cdr3_aa: CAIELAGACYEQYF
clone_size: NA
cdr3_length: 14
v_call: TRBV21-1
j_call: TRBJ2-7
d_call: NA

cdr3_nt: TGTGCCAGTAGTATTTGGCCCGGGAATCGGAAACTGTTTTTT
cdr3_aa: CASSIWPGNRKLFF
clone_size: NA
cdr3_length: 14
v_call: TRBV19
j_call: TRBJ1-4
d_call: NA

cdr3_nt: TGTGCCAGCAAGGGGCGGGGTGGTGGGGGACTCCGCACAGATACGCAGTATTTT
cdr3_aa: CASKGRGGGGLRTDTQYF
clone_size: NA
cdr3_length: 18
v_call: TRBV5-6
j_call: TRBJ2-3
d_call: NA

cdr3_nt: TGTGCCACAAAACAGCGGGAGTCAAATGAGCAGTTCTTC
cdr3_aa: CATKQRESNEQFF
clone_size: NA
cdr3_length: 13
v_call: TRBV10-3
j_call: TRBJ2-1
d_call: TRBD2

cdr3_nt: TGTGCCAGCAGCCTTCGGGACAGGGGGGATTCACCCCTCCACTTT
cdr3_aa: CASSLRDRGDSPLHF
clone_size: NA
cdr3_length: 15
v_call: TRBV5-5
j_call: TRBJ1-6
d_call: TRBD1

cdr3_nt: TGTGCCATCGGGACTAATCCTAGCACAGATACGCAGTATTTT
cdr3_aa: CAIGTNPSTDTQYF
clone_size: NA
cdr3_length: 14
v_call: TRBV10-3
j_call: TRBJ2-3
d_call: TRBD2

cdr3_nt: TGTGCCAGCAGCCAAAGCGGGAACACCGGGGAGCTGTTTTTT
cdr3_aa: CASSQSGNTGELFF
clone_size: NA
cdr3_length: 14
v_call: TRBV3-1/TRBV3-2
j_call: TRBJ2-2
d_call: NA

cdr3_nt: TGTGCCAGCAGGCCTGGGGACACTTTAGGGACTGAAGCTTTCTTT
cdr3_aa: CASRPGDTLGTEAFF
clone_size: few
cdr3_length: 15
v_call: TRBV6-5
j_call: TRBJ1-1
d_call: NA

cdr3_nt: TGTGCCAGCAGTTCATACAGGGGCTCCTACAATGAGCAGTTCTTC
cdr3_aa: CASSSYRGSYNEQFF
clone_size: NA
cdr3_length: 15
v_call: TRBV27
j_call: TRBJ2-1
d_call: TRBD1

cdr3_nt: TGCGCCAGCAGGCAACCCCCAGGGGGCAGGGAGACCCAGTACTTC
cdr3_aa: CASRQPPGGRETQYF
clone_size: once
cdr3_length: 15
v_call: TRBV5-1
j_call: TRBJ2-5
d_call: TRBD1

cdr3_nt: TGTGCCAGCAGGAATGGGGCGGGAAACACCATATATTTT
cdr3_aa: CASRNGAGNTIYF
clone_size: once
cdr3_length: 13
v_call: TRBV6-5
j_call: TRBJ1-3
d_call: NA

cdr3_nt: TGCGCCAGCAGCCAAGATCGGGGGAACACTGAAGCTTTCTTT
cdr3_aa: CASSQDRGNTEAFF
clone_size: NA
cdr3_length: 14
v_call: TRBV4-3
j_call: TRBJ1-1
d_call: NA

cdr3_nt: TGTGCCAGCAGCGCCGGTCGGCTAGTGAACACCGGGGAGCTGTTTTTT
cdr3_aa: CASSAGRLVNTGELFF
clone_size: many
cdr3_length: 16
v_call: TRBV7-7
j_call: TRBJ2-2
d_call: NA

cdr3_nt: TGTGCCAGCAGCTTGGTCCGGGAAACGAGATTTTTC
cdr3_aa: CASSLVRETRFF
clone_size: NA
cdr3_length: 12
v_call: TRBV7-6
j_call: TRBJ1-2
d_call: NA

cdr3_nt: TGTGCCTGGAGTAGGCAGGGTATGAACACTGAAGCTTTCTTT
cdr3_aa: CAWSRQGMNTEAFF
clone_size: NA
cdr3_length: 14
v_call: TRBV30
j_call: TRBJ1-1
d_call: NA

cdr3_nt: TGTGCCAGCAGCCGGGGACAGACAGAGGCCCAGTACTTC
cdr3_aa: CASSRGQTEAQYF
clone_size: NA
cdr3_length: 13
v_call: TRBV7-9
j_call: TRBJ2-5
d_call: TRBD1

cdr3_nt: TGTGCCAGCAGCCCAAGAATGGAGGCCCAGCATTTT
cdr3_aa: CASSPRMEAQHF
clone_size: NA
cdr3_length: 12
v_call: TRBV7-8
j_call: TRBJ1-5
d_call: NA

cdr3_nt: TGTGCCAGCAGCTTATCCCCCCGCGGACAGAGTTACGAGCAGTACTTC
cdr3_aa: CASSLSPRGQSYEQYF
clone_size: few
cdr3_length: 16
v_call: TRBV7-6
j_call: TRBJ2-7
d_call: NA

cdr3_nt: TGTGCCAGCAGAGACCCGGGCTACGAGCAGTACTTC
cdr3_aa: CASRDPGYEQYF
clone_size: NA
cdr3_length: 12
v_call: TRBV25-1
j_call: TRBJ2-7
d_call: NA

cdr3_nt: TGTGCCAGCAGCTTGAACTCTATCAATGGAAACACCATATATTTT
cdr3_aa: CASSLNSINGNTIYF
clone_size: NA
cdr3_length: 15
v_call: TRBV5-8
j_call: TRBJ1-3
d_call: NA

cdr3_nt: TGCGCCAGCAGCTTGGAGGGGGATACGCAGTATTTT
cdr3_aa: CASSLEGDTQYF
clone_size: NA
cdr3_length: 12
v_call: TRBV5-1
j_call: TRBJ2-3
d_call: NA